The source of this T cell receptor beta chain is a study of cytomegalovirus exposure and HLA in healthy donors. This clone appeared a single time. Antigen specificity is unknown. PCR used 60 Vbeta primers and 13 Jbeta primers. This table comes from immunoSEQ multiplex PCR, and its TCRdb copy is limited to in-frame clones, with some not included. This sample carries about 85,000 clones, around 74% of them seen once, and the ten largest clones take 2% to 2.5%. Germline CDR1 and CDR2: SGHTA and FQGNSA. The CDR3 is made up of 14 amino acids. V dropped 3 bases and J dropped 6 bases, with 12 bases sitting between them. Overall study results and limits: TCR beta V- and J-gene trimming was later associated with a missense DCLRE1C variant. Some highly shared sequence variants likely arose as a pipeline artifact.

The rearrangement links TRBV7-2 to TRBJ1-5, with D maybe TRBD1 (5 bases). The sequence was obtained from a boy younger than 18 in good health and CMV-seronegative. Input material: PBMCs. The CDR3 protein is CASSFQGLGQPQHF. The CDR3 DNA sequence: TGTGCCAGCAGCTTCCAGGGTCTGGGTCAGCCCCAGCATTTT.